The next 4 T cell receptor beta chains were all read from a single sample in a study of PD-L1 blockade in urothelial cancer. Sequencing was performed with immunoSEQ multiplex PCR; in TCRdb, only in-frame clones are kept and a portion is missing. The repertoire consists of 55,000 to 80,000 clones, with about 90% occurring once and the leading ten covering 15%. Time point specified: pretreatment peripheral blood. The material was PBMCs, obtained around atezolizumab (anti-PD-L1) treatment. Receptors originate from a man between 60 and 70 years old with urothelial cancer.

The rearrangement joins TRBV5-1 to TRBJ2-1; TRBD1 matches 9 bases. V dropped 4 bases and J dropped 9; count of bases not matched to a gene: 17. Germline-derived CDR1 and CDR2 are SGHRS and YFSETQ. The CDR3 contains 17 residues. CDR3 nucleotides: TGCGCCAGCAGCCCCGGAGGACAGGGGAGTGATCCTCTTGAGCAGTTCTTC. Translating gives CASSPGGQGSDPLEQFF.

This clone was observed a few times. The chain carries TRBV7-9 and TRBJ1-1; D uncertain. CDR1 and CDR2 from the germline V gene are SEHNR and FQNEAQ (reference sequence). Trimming cost V 2 bases and J 1 base, with 11 bases left between them. The CDR3 is 15 residues long. CDR3 coding DNA: TGTGCCAGCAGCTTAAGCCGATTCGGGAACACTGAAGCTTTCTTT. Protein sequence: CASSLSRFGNTEAFF. Supplemented by reference TRBV7-9 and TRBJ1-1, the full variable domain reads DTGVSQNPRHKITKRGQNVTFRCDPISEHNRLYWYRQTLGQGPEFLTYFQNEAQLEKSRLLSDRFSAERPKGSFSTLEIQRTEQGDSAMYLCASSLSRFGNTEAFFGQGTRLTVV.

The CDR3 sequence is CASSSGQAVDYGYTF. The DNA for the CDR3 is TGTGCCAGCAGCTCGGGACAGGCGGTGGACTATGGCTACACCTTC. The chain combines TRBV5-4 with TRBJ1-2; TRBD1 agrees at 8 bases. The CDR3 spans 15 residues. With 3 bases clipped from V and 3 bases from J, the junction kept 7 bases outside the gene matches. Germline V gene sequence: CDR1 SGHNT, CDR2 YYREEE (reference sequence).

This rearrangement joins TRBV27 to TRBJ1-1; no definite D call. From germline, CDR1 is MNHEY and CDR2 SMNVEV (reference sequence). The CDR3 is 12 amino acids. The ends were cut back, 0 bases at V and 7 bases at J, with 6 bases in the middle. Here the CDR3 reads CASSLSGGEAFF. DNA for the CDR3: TGTGCCAGCAGTTTATCCGGCGGTGAAGCTTTCTTT.